This T cell receptor (beta chain) was captured in a study of CD8+ T cells in alopecia areata listed by TCRdb under 2018. At the level of the whole study: Treated patients were enrolled in an open-label pilot trial of oral tofacitinib at 5 to 10 mg twice daily for moderate-to-severe alopecia areata. Patients stayed on tofacitinib for 6 to 18 months and then had 6 months of follow-up off drug so that delayed response and recurrence could be assessed. For the treated patients, the SALT score, which quantifies what percentage of scalp surface area is affected, served as the measure of disease severity. In both human patients and the C3H/HeJ mouse model, the study applied high-throughput TCRbeta sequencing to look at T cell clonal expansion in alopecia areata. Scalp tissue and sorted CD4+ and CD8+ peripheral blood T cells from patchy and totalis/universalis alopecia areata patients and from healthy controls were covered by human TCRbeta sequencing. Patients on tofacitinib were biopsied at baseline and after 4 and 24 weeks of treatment, and several of the patients also had a later scalp biopsy. Scalp clonality was compared among normal scalp (n=4), patchy alopecia areata scalp (n=8), and alopecia totalis/universalis scalp (n=8). RNA came from the PAXgene miRNA kit for fixed scalp, the miRNeasy kit for PBMCs, and the RNeasy kit for mouse skin. immunoSEQ multiplex PCR using 35 Vbeta forward primers and 13 Jbeta reverse primers was used to amplify TCRbeta CDR3 regions.

Reading from cysteine to phenylalanine, the CDR3 counts 12 amino acids. Only the CDR3 region is kept as DNA, spanning 36 bases read in frame from base 1. V is cut back by 2 bases and J by 12 bases, with 4 bases in the junction unmatched. For CDR1 and CDR2, the germline V gene lists LGHNA and YSLEER. The treatment or condition label, as the study defines it: oral pan-JAK inhibitor, 5-10 mg twice daily. Lesional scalp punch biopsies and peripheral blood were collected from alopecia areata patients. After PBMCs were isolated by density centrifugation and stained for CD3, CD4 and CD8, a FACSAria was used to sort CD4+ and CD8+ T cells. The library was generated by the immunoSEQ multiplex PCR assay. RNA was extracted from all samples and reverse transcribed into cDNA as template for TCR sequencing. First-strand cDNA was synthesized with SuperScript III using a 2:1 mix of oligo-dT and random hexamers. A synthetic immune receptor repertoire was used to assess amplification bias, and residual bias was removed computationally. Per the original workflow: Raw reads were preprocessed to remove errors, and CDR3 was defined by IMGT conventions from the conserved cysteine to phenylalanine. Clonality was calculated as 1 minus Shannon entropy normalized by log2 of the number of productive unique TCRs. Scalp TCRbeta sequences were cross-referenced with sorted blood CD4 and CD8 repertoires so that the CD4 or CD8 identity of scalp clones could be inferred. Sourced from immuneACCESS, this table was stored by TCRdb with only in-frame sequences that have V and J called. A share of the clones is absent; for the studies checked, an unresolved V gene accounts for under half, and the remainder has no known explanation. D and trimming come from the DNA, and the V and J calls and clone size come from that table. The sample contains approximately 210,000 clones, under 80% of them found a single time. The ten largest clones add up to about 1.3% of the sample.

This clone was recorded many times. The target of this receptor is not known. One base away there is no much larger clone; base qualities are not given. The paper as a whole reports these results and caveats: Tofacitinib significantly lowered scalp clonality and the number of expanded CD8+ clones among the top 100 scalp clones. Compared with normal scalp, lesional scalp, particularly in alopecia totalis/universalis, had higher clonality and more expanded CD8+ clones, which suggests antigenic drive. TCR sequences shared between patients were less clear than in mice, possibly partly because of HLA diversity in the patient population. Because the treated cohort was small and had only one nonresponder, larger studies are needed to examine links between baseline CD8+ expansion and response. During tofacitinib treatment, many expanded lesional clones remained in scalp and blood, and this persistence may partly explain relapse after treatment is stopped. Unlike mouse skin, where gammadelta T cells dominate, normal human skin contains resident alphabeta T cells that get sequenced too, which complicates analysis of the scalp TCR repertoire.

The sequenced sample was CD4+ T cells sorted from blood, obtained at approximately week 50, from a patient treated with tofacitinib. The sequence is built from TRBV4-3 and TRBJ2-1; 7 bases in between match TRBD1. The TCR comes from a human donor with alopecia areata. The sequence in DNA is TGCGCCAGCAGCCAAACGACAGGGAGGCAGTTCTTC. This codes for CASSQTTGRQFF.